These T cell receptor beta chains were read from a single sample in a study of CD8+CD57+ T cells in acquired aplastic anemia. TCRdb reanalysed the reads using MiXCR and keeps one entry per CDR3 protein. The data contain 250,000 to 300,000 distinct CDR3 sequences, roughly 50% of them singletons. Sequencing was carried out using sorted CD4+, CD8+, or CD8+CD57+ T cells (not recorded which) from PBMCs. Every receptor here comes from a human donor with severe aplastic anemia or a healthy control (not recorded which). Both conserved end residues are part of each CDR3. Expanded clones are given a class, and other clones once, few, many or no size at all.

TRBV7-2	many	TRBJ2-1	CASSPSRNEQFF
TRBV10-3	NA	TRBJ2-2	CAISASGTANTGELFF
TRBV7-9	NA	TRBJ2-3	CASSLDRRDIMTDTQYF
TRBV20-1	NA	TRBJ2-5	CSASLDQGETQYF
TRBV7-2	NA	TRBJ1-4	CASSLGSANEKLFF
TRBV9	NA	TRBJ2-7	CASSGRQGDYEQYF
TRBV29-1	NA	TRBJ1-1	CSVEEGGTEAFF
TRBV5-5	NA	TRBJ1-1	CASSRGEVVNTEAFF
TRBV5-1	few	TRBJ2-1	CASSPTGREQFF
TRBV30	many	TRBJ2-5	CAWSVPLAETQYF
TRBV27	NA	TRBJ2-6	CASAAGSGANVLTF
TRBV2	few	TRBJ1-5	CASSARLVSNGHPQHF
TRBV4-2	many	TRBJ2-5	CASSQAPLAGRETQYF
TRBV7-6	NA	TRBJ2-1	CASSSMDEQFF
TRBV24-1	NA	TRBJ2-3	CATSDWGRASRQDTQYF
TRBV27	many	TRBJ2-2	CASSATGGIGELFF
TRBV10-1	NA	TRBJ2-1	CASSESGPGDEQFF
TRBV14	NA	TRBJ2-2	CASSQAELAGGRWETMRELFF